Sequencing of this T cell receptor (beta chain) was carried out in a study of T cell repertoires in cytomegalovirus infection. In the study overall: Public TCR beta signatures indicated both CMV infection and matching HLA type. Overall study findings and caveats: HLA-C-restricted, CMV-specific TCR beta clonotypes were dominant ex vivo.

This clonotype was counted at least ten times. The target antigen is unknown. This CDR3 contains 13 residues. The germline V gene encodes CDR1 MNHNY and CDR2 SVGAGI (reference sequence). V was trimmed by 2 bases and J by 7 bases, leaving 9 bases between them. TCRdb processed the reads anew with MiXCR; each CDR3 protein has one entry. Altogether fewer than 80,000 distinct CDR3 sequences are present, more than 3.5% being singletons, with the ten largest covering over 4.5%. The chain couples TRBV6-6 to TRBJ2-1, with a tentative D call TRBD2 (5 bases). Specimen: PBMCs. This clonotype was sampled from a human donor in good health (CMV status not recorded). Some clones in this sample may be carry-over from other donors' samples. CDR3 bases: TGTGCCAGCAGTTACGAGCGAGGGAATGAGCAGTTCTTC. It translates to CASSYERGNEQFF.